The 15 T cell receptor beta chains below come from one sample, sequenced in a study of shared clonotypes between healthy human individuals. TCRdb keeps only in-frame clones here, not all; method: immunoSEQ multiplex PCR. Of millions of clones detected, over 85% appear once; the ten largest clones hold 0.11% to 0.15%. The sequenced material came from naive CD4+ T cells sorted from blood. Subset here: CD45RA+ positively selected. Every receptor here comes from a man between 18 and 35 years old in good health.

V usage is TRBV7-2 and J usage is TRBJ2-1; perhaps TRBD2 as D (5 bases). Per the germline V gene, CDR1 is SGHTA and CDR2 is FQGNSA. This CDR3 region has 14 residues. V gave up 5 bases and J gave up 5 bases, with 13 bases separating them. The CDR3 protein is CASSPPPGNNEQFF. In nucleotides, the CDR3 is TGTGCCAGCAGCCCCCCTCCGGGAAACAATGAGCAGTTCTTC.

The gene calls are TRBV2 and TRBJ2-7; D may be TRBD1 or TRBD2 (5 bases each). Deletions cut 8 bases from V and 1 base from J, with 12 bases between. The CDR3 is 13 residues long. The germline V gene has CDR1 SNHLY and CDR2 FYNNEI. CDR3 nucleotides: TGTGCCAGCCAGGGAGACGGTTCCTACGAGCAGTACTTC. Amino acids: CASQGDGSYEQYF.

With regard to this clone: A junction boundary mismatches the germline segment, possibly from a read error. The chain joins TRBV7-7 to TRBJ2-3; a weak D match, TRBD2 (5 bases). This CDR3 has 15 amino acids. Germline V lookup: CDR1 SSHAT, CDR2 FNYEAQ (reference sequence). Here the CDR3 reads CASSLDERSTDTQYF. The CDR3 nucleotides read TGTGCTAGCAGCTTAGACGAGCGGAGCACAGATACGCAGTATTTT.

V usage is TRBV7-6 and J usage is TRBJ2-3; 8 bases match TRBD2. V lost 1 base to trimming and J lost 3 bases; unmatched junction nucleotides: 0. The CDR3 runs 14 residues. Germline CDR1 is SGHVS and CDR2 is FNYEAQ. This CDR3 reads CASSLVAGTDTQYF. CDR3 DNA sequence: TGTGCCAGCAGCTTAGTAGCGGGAACAGATACGCAGTATTTT.

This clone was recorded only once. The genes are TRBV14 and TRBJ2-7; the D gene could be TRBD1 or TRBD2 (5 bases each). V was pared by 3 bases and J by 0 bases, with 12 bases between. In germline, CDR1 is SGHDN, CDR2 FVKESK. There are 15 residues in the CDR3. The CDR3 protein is CASSQKGRGSYEQYF. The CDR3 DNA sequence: TGTGCCAGCAGCCAGAAGGGACGCGGCTCCTACGAGCAGTACTTC.

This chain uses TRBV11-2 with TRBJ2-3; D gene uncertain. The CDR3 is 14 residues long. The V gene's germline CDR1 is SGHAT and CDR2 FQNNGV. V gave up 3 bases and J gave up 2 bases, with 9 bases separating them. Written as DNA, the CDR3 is TGTGCCAGCAGCTTCGTTACCATCACAGATACGCAGTATTTT. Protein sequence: CASSFVTITDTQYF.

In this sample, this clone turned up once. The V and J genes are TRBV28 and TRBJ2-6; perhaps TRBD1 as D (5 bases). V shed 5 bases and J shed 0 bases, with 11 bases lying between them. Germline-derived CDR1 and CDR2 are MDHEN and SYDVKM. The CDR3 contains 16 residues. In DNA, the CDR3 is TGTGCCAGCAGTGGCGACAGCGTCTCTGGGGCCAACGTCCTGACTTTC. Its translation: CASSGDSVSGANVLTF. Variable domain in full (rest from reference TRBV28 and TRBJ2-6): DVKVTQSSRYLVKRTGEKVFLECVQDMDHENMFWYRQDPGLGLRLIYFSYDVKMKEKGDIPEGYSVSREKKERFSLILESASTNQTSMYLCASSGDSVSGANVLTFGAGSRLTVL.

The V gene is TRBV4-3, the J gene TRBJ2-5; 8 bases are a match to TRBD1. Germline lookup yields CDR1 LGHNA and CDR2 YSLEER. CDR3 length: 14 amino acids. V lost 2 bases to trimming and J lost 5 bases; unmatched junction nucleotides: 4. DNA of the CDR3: TGCGCCAGCAGCCAATCCACAGGGGGGGAGACCCAGTACTTC. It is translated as CASSQSTGGETQYF.

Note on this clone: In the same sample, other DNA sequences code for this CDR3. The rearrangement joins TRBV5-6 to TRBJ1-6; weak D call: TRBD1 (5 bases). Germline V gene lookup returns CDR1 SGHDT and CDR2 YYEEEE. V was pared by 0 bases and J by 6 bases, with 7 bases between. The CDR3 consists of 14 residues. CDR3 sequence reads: CASSLVRGNSPLHF. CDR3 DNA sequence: TGTGCCAGCAGCTTGGTAAGGGGTAATTCACCCCTCCACTTT.

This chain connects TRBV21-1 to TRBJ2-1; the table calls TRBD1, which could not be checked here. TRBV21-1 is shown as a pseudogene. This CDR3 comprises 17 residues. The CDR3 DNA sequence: TGTGCCTCAAAATTACTCCGGGACAGGGGGCGGAACAATGAGCAGTTCTTC. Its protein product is CASKLLRDRGRNNEQFF.

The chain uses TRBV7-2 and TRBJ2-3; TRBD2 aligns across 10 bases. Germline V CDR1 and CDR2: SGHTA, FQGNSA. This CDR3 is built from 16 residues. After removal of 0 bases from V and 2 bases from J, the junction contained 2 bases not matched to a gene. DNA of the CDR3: TGTGCCAGCAGCTTAGCACTAGCGGGAAACACAGATACGCAGTATTTT. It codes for CASSLALAGNTDTQYF.

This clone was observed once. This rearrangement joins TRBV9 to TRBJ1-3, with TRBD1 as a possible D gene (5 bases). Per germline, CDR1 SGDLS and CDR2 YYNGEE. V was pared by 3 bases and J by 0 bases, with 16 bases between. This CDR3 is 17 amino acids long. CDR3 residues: CASSGTREPSSGNTIYF. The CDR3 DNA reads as TGTGCCAGCAGCGGAACCAGGGAACCCTCCTCTGGAAACACCATATATTTT.

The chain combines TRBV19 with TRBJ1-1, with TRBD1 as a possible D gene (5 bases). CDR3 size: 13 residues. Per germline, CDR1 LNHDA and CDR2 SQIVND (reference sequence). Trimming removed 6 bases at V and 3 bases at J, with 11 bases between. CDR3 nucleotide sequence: TGTGCCAGTAGGTTTGTACAGGACACTGAAGCTTTCTTT. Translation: CASRFVQDTEAFF.

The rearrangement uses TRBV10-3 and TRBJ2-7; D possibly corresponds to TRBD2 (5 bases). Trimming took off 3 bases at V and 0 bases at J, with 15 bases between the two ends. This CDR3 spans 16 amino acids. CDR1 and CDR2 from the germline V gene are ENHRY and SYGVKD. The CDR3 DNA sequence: TGTGCCATCAGTGACTCTACGACGGGAAGCTCCTACGAGCAGTACTTC. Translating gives CAISDSTTGSSYEQYF.

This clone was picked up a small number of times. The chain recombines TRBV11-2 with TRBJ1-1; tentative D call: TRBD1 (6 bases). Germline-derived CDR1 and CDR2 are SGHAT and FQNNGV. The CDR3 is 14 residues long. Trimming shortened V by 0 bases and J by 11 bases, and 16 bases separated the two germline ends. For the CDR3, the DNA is TGTGCCAGCAGCTTAGATCGAACAGGGCTCGGCGCTTTCTTT. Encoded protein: CASSLDRTGLGAFF.